The 22 T cell receptor beta chains below come from one sample, sequenced in a study of T cells in localized non-small cell lung cancer. The protocol was immunoSEQ multiplex PCR, while the TCRdb copy is restricted to in-frame clones and leaves out a portion. The sample carries tens of thousands of clones, 65% to 90% recorded once. Sequencing used PBMCs, obtained before any cancer treatment. The receptors shown here come from a man aged 40-75 years with stage II lung adenocarcinoma.

This clone was counted a single time. J is TRBJ2-7 and V is TRBV13, with 7 nucleotides matching TRBD2. The CDR3 runs to 15 residues. Germline CDR1 and CDR2: PRHDT and FYEKMQ (reference sequence). J gave up 0 bases and V 2 bases, and 4 bases lay outside the gene matches. The CDR3 sequence is CASSLMASGSYEQYF. The CDR3 coding sequence is TGTGCCAGCAGCTTAATGGCTAGCGGCTCCTACGAGCAGTACTTC.

This rearrangement joins TRBV5-4 to TRBJ2-5; 7 bases map to TRBD1. Germline CDR1 SGHNT, CDR2 YYREEE (reference sequence). Unmatched junction bases numbered 6, after V lost 2 bases and J lost 5 bases. CDR3 length: 14 amino acids. CDR3: CASSLRQGVETQYF. CDR3 DNA: TGTGCCAGCAGCTTACGACAGGGTGTGGAGACCCAGTACTTC.

The chain is built from TRBV10-3 and TRBJ2-7, with D perhaps assigned TRBD1 or TRBD2 (5 bases each). This CDR3 spans 13 amino acids. Germline V gene data show CDR1 as ENHRY and CDR2 as SYGVKD. Trimming shortened V by 4 bases and J by 5 bases, and 12 bases separated the two germline ends. The CDR3 loop reads CAISAGPWDEQYF. The CDR3 bases are TGTGCCATCAGTGCGGGACCTTGGGACGAGCAGTACTTC.

This clone was recorded only once. The chain has TRBV6-5 and TRBJ2-3, with 10 bases that match TRBD2. The CDR3 spans 15 residues. V was clipped by 6 bases and J by 6 bases; unmatched bases: 9. Looked up from germline, CDR1 is MNHEY and CDR2 is SVGAGI. CDR3 protein: CASRLLSGRADTQYF. The CDR3 DNA reads TGTGCCAGCAGGCTCCTAAGCGGGAGGGCGGATACGCAGTATTTT.

CDR3 loop: CASSFFARTEAFF. The CDR3 DNA follows: TGTGCCAGCAGTTTCTTTGCAAGGACTGAAGCTTTCTTT. The rearrangement links TRBV27 to TRBJ1-1, with D unresolved. The V gene's germline CDR1 is MNHEY and CDR2 SMNVEV (reference sequence). CDR3 size: 13 residues. V was cut by 3 bases and J by 5 bases, with 10 bases left in between.

This clone was found once. In DNA form, the CDR3 reads TGTGCCAGCTCACCACCGGACAGGGGTGGAGAGACCCAGTACTTC. It yields the protein CASSPPDRGGETQYF. This sequence joins TRBV18 and TRBJ2-5, with 9 bases fitting TRBD1. The V gene's germline CDR1 is KGHSH and CDR2 LQKENI. The V segment lost 0 bases and the J segment 4 bases; nucleotides outside the gene matches: 3. The CDR3 has 15 residues. Full variable domain (outside the CDR3, taken from reference TRBV18 and TRBJ2-5): NAGVMQNPRHLVRRRGQEARLRCSPMKGHSHVYWYRQLPEEGLKFMVYLQKENIIDESGMPKERFSAEFPKEGPSILRIQQVVRGDSAAYFCASSPPDRGGETQYFGPGTRLLVL.

The chain couples TRBV7-9 to TRBJ2-5, with 7 bases identical to TRBD2. The CDR3 has 17 amino acids. Germline loops: CDR1 SEHNR, CDR2 FQNEAQ (reference sequence). J lost 5 bases, V lost 4 bases, and 16 bases had no gene match. The CDR3 region has the DNA TGTGCCAGCAGCTCCCCCCGGCTAGCGGTACTCGGGGAGACCCAGTACTTC. Translated, it gives CASSSPRLAVLGETQYF.

J is TRBJ2-5 and V is TRBV7-2; D is uncertain. Germline assignment: CDR1 SGHTA and CDR2 FQGNSA. Trimming took off 1 base at V and 2 bases at J, with 20 bases between the two ends. This CDR3 contains 18 residues. The CDR3 region is CASSLVPRDVSRQETQYF. The CDR3 nucleotides read TGTGCCAGCAGCTTAGTACCTAGGGATGTTAGCAGACAAGAGACCCAGTACTTC. The full variable domain, with the rest looked up from reference TRBV7-2 and TRBJ2-5, is GAGVSQSPSNKVTEKGKDVELRCDPISGHTALYWYRQSLGQGLEFLIYFQGNSAPDKSGLPSDRFSAERTGGSVSTLTIQRTQQEDSAVYLCASSLVPRDVSRQETQYFGPGTRLLVL.

V usage is TRBV7-9 and J usage is TRBJ2-2; D is uncertain. With 4 bases removed from V and 5 bases from J, the gap between germline ends came to 11 bases. CDR1 SEHNR and CDR2 FQNEAQ come from the germline V gene (reference sequence). The CDR3 runs to 14 residues. Here the CDR3 DNA reads TGTGCCAGCAGCTCCCTGTCCCGAACCGGGGAGCTGTTTTTT. Residues: CASSSLSRTGELFF. Full variable domain (rest looked up from reference TRBV7-9 and TRBJ2-2): DTGVSQNPRHKITKRGQNVTFRCDPISEHNRLYWYRQTLGQGPEFLTYFQNEAQLEKSRLLSDRFSAERPKGSFSTLEIQRTEQGDSAMYLCASSSLSRTGELFFGEGSRLTVL.

The V and J genes are TRBV7-9 and TRBJ2-5; 7 nucleotides match TRBD2. The CDR3 has 16 amino acids. The junction had 10 bases not matched to a gene; V was cut back by 5 bases and J by 1 base. Germline V gene data show CDR1 as SEHNR and CDR2 as FQNEAQ (reference sequence). The CDR3 region has the DNA TGTGCCAGCAGCCCCCTACCGGGGGGAGGCCAAGAGACCCAGTACTTC. This encodes CASSPLPGGGQETQYF.

Details on this clone: Relative to the germline gene, one junction end is altered; a read error may explain this. This chain connects TRBV6-6 to TRBJ1-6; a possible D gene is TRBD1 (6 bases). Germline-derived CDR1 and CDR2 are MNHNY and SVGAGI (reference sequence). The CDR3 is 13 residues long. The CDR3 spells CAIRRGYSSPLHF. The CDR3, as DNA: TGTGCCATCAGGAGGGGGTATAGTTCACCCCTCCACTTT.

V gene TRBV7-9 combines with J gene TRBJ2-7, with D perhaps given as TRBD1 or TRBD2 (5 bases each). Trimming took 7 bases from V and 3 from J, leaving 13 bases between them. The CDR3 runs to 13 residues. The V gene's germline CDR1 is SEHNR and CDR2 FQNEAQ (reference sequence). CDR3: CASIRDGDYEQYF. CDR3 sequence (DNA): TGTGCCAGCATTAGGGACGGGGACTACGAGCAGTACTTC. Variable domain in full (rest from reference TRBV7-9 and TRBJ2-7): DTGVSQNPRHKITKRGQNVTFRCDPISEHNRLYWYRQTLGQGPEFLTYFQNEAQLEKSRLLSDRFSAERPKGSFSTLEIQRTEQGDSAMYLCASIRDGDYEQYFGPGTRLTVT.

V gene TRBV6-5 combines with J gene TRBJ1-3, with D unresolved. Germline V lookup: CDR1 MNHEY, CDR2 SVGAGI. The germline V and J ends were trimmed by 4 bases and 2 bases, with 6 bases remaining between them. This CDR3 spans 13 amino acids. The CDR3 nucleotides read TGTGCCAGCAGTTCGACTCCTGGAAACACCATATATTTT. Protein sequence: CASSSTPGNTIYF.

J is TRBJ2-4 and V is TRBV18, with 8 nucleotides matching TRBD1. The V gene end was trimmed by 2 bases and the J gene end by 5 bases; junction bases not matched to a gene: 11. The germline CDR1 and CDR2 sequences are KGHSH and LQKENI. CDR3 length: 17 amino acids. CDR3 sequence (DNA): TGTGCCAGCTCACCAGCCCCAGCTACAGGGGGGCAAAACATTCAGTACTTC. Its protein is CASSPAPATGGQNIQYF.

V gene TRBV10-3 combines with J gene TRBJ1-5; 9 nucleotides match TRBD1. V gave up 8 bases and J gave up 4 bases; unmatched junction bases: 0. Germline lookup yields CDR1 ENHRY and CDR2 SYGVKD. The CDR3 has 12 amino acids. The CDR3 is CAIGQGNQPQHF. Here the CDR3 DNA reads TGTGCCATCGGACAGGGGAATCAGCCCCAGCATTTT.

This clone has only a few counts. The chain is built from TRBV7-8 and TRBJ2-4, with D unresolved. Trimming shortened V by 0 bases and J by 1 base, and 7 bases separated the two germline ends. Germline CDR1 SGHVS, CDR2 FQNEAQ. CDR3 length: 15 amino acids. CDR3 region: CASSLAGNAKNIQYF. CDR3 in DNA: TGTGCCAGCAGCTTAGCAGGGAATGCCAAAAACATTCAGTACTTC.

This clone was seen a handful of times. The J gene is TRBJ1-1, the V gene TRBV7-9; 9 positions agree with TRBD1. Per germline, CDR1 SEHNR and CDR2 FQNEAQ (reference sequence). V shed 5 bases, J shed 1 base, and the junction held 5 bases outside the gene matches. This CDR3 has 15 residues. The CDR3 DNA sequence: TGTGCCAGCAGCCCATCGGGACAGGGGAACACTGAAGCTTTCTTT. Protein sequence: CASSPSGQGNTEAFF.

This clone was found a few times. The V gene is TRBV4-2, the J gene TRBJ2-3; D is possibly TRBD2 (6 bases). Deletions cut 1 base from V and 0 bases from J, with 8 bases between. Germline V lookup: CDR1 LGHNA, CDR2 YNFKEQ. CDR3 length equals 15 residues. The CDR3 DNA sequence: TGTGCCAGCAGCCAAGCGGGGGTTAGCACAGATACGCAGTATTTT. Protein product: CASSQAGVSTDTQYF.

This clone was detected only once. The rearrangement joins TRBV5-1 to TRBJ1-2, with D maybe TRBD1 (5 bases). Germline loops: CDR1 SGHRS, CDR2 YFSETQ. The V and J ends lost 7 bases and 5 bases respectively, with 21 bases between them. The CDR3 extends over 15 amino acids. In DNA form, the CDR3 reads TGCGCCAGCGGGGACTCGGGGGTTCGGGGATATGGCTACACCTTC. It specifies CASGDSGVRGYGYTF. Full variable domain (remainder filled in from reference TRBV5-1 and TRBJ1-2): KAGVTQTPRYLIKTRGQQVTLSCSPISGHRSVSWYQQTPGQGLQFLFEYFSETQRNKGNFPGRFSGRQFSNSRSEMNVSTLELGDSALYLCASGDSGVRGYGYTFGSGTRLTVV.

The chain carries TRBV18 and TRBJ2-1; TRBD2 matches 8 bases. Germline lookup yields CDR1 KGHSH and CDR2 LQKENI. Trimming cost V 2 bases and J 5 bases; bases outside gene matches: 5. The CDR3 has 15 amino acids. CDR3 protein: CASSPRAGVNNEQFF. CDR3 sequence (DNA): TGTGCCAGCTCACCAAGAGCGGGAGTTAACAATGAGCAGTTCTTC.

The rearrangement links TRBV4-2 to TRBJ2-2, with D possibly matching TRBD1 (5 bases). The CDR3 has 17 amino acids. Trimming left V 1 base short and J 1 base short, with 13 bases between. Germline CDR1 LGHNA, CDR2 YNFKEQ. Here the CDR3 reads CASSQGLRQMNTGELFF. For the CDR3, the DNA is TGTGCCAGCAGCCAAGGCCTTCGACAGATGAACACCGGGGAGCTGTTTTTT.

This clone has just a few counts. The chain recombines TRBV2 with TRBJ2-7; weak D call: TRBD2 (6 bases). V was clipped by 10 bases and J by 0 bases, with 10 bases between them. The CDR3 loop spans 12 amino acids. Germline V lookup: CDR1 SNHLY, CDR2 FYNNEI. In DNA, the CDR3 is TGTGCCACCCGGGAGAGCTCCTACGAGCAGTACTTC. It specifies CATRESSYEQYF.